Described below is a single TCR beta chain sequence and its context. The J segment lost 0 bases and the V segment lost 0 bases, leaving 7 bases of the junction unmatched. Germline lookup yields CDR1 LGHNA and CDR2 YSLEER. The CDR3 consists of 18 residues. TCRdb re-derived calls from the RT-PCR reads in MiXCR, one entry per CDR3 protein. The sample comprises around 790,000 distinct CDR3 sequences, approximately 22% of which are singletons, and about 9.4% rests with the top ten. These data are taken from a study of response to subunit inactivated influenza vaccine. The sequence was collected from a middle-aged man who received an inactivated influenza vaccine. Material: PBMCs from blood, obtained roughly 5 days after vaccination. This chain uses TRBV4-3 with TRBJ2-2; TRBD2 agrees at 7 bases. CDR3 residues: CASSQDQAGTTNTGELFF. The CDR3 DNA sequence: TGCGCCAGCAGCCAAGATCAGGCCGGGACTACGAACACCGGGGAGCTGTTTTTT.